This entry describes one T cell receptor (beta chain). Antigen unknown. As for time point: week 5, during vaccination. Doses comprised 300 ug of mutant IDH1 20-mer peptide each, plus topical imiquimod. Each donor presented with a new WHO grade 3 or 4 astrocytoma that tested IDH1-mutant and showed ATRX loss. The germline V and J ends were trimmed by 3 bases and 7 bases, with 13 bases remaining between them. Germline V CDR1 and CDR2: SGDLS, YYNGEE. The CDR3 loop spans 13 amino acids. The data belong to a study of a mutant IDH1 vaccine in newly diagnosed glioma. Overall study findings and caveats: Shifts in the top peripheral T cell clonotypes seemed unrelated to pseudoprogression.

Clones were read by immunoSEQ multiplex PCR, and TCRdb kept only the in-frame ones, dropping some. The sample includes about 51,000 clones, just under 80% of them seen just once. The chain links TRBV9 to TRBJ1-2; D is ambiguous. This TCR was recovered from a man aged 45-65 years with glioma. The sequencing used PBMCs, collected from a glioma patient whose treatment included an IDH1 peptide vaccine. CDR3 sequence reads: CASSDNSVPGYTF. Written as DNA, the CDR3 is TGTGCCAGCAGCGATAACTCAGTTCCTGGCTACACCTTC.